Following are 2 T cell receptor beta chains from one sample sequenced in a study of blood T cell repertoires in COVID-19. TCRdb's table, derived via immunoSEQ multiplex PCR, lists solely in-frame clones and lacks some. The data show about 76,000 clones, with around nine tenths seen just once and over 15% held by the top ten. Sequences were obtained from peripheral blood. These receptors were collected from a human donor in a cohort sampled during active COVID-19.

The chain links TRBV5-1 to TRBJ2-2; D is ambiguous. Germline CDR1 is SGHRS and CDR2 is YFSETQ. The CDR3 spans 15 residues. With 0 bases removed from V and 5 bases from J, the gap between germline ends came to 11 bases. Here the CDR3 reads CASSLGQEQTGELFF. In DNA form, the CDR3 reads TGCGCCAGCAGCTTGGGTCAGGAACAGACCGGGGAGCTGTTTTTT. The variable domain in full, with the rest retrieved from reference TRBV5-1 and TRBJ2-2, is KAGVTQTPRYLIKTRGQQVTLSCSPISGHRSVSWYQQTPGQGLQFLFEYFSETQRNKGNFPGRFSGRQFSNSRSEMNVSTLELGDSALYLCASSLGQEQTGELFFGEGSRLTVL.

This chain connects TRBV5-1 to TRBJ1-1; 7 bases line up with TRBD1. Losses at the gene ends were 4 bases for V and 1 base for J; bases not matched to a gene: 7. Germline V gene lookup returns CDR1 SGHRS and CDR2 YFSETQ. This CDR3 spans 15 amino acids. CDR3 sequence (DNA): TGCGCCAGCAGCCTGGATGAGGGGGCGAACACTGAAGCTTTCTTT. This encodes CASSLDEGANTEAFF.